This TCR beta chain was profiled in a study of T-cell memory formation after mild COVID-19. For this clonotype: What it binds is not known.

General study points: CD4+ clones that contracted lay mainly in CM and EM; CD8+ ones lay in EMRA. Researchers could not confirm that second-wave clones peaking on day 37 targeted SARS-CoV-2.

Constant-segment primers served in 5'RACE that generated TCR alpha and TCR beta cDNA libraries bearing sample barcodes and UMIs. TCRdb ran MiXCR on the 5' RACE reads and lists one entry per CDR3 protein. Here the sample spans approximately 210,000 distinct CDR3 sequences, about 16% being singletons. The V segment lost 7 bases and the J segment 4 bases; nucleotides outside the gene matches: 6. The CDR3 is 14 residues long. This TCR came from an adult woman who had mild COVID-19 (a few samples of this study predate the infection). Cell type and time point are not known. The chain employs TRBV12-3 or TRBV12-4 and TRBJ2-1; TRBD1 matches 8 bases. Sequencing was carried out using PBMCs or a T cell subset sorted from them (not recorded which). The CDR3 loop is CASNDRGGYNEQFF. The DNA for the CDR3 is TGTGCCAGCAACGACAGGGGTGGATACAATGAGCAGTTCTTC.